The 20 T cell receptor beta chains presented below share a single source sample, sequenced in a study of early T cells in non-severe SARS-CoV-2 infection. Using its own MiXCR run on the 5' RACE reads, TCRdb lists one record per CDR3 protein. The sample holds fewer than 60,000 distinct CDR3 sequences, approximately 9% seen once. The sample in question was whole blood, obtained at baseline. These receptors all come from an adult who was a healthcare worker with PCR-confirmed SARS-CoV-2 infection or an uninfected control (not recorded which).

This clonotype was seen repeatedly, ten times or more. The CDR3 loop is CASSFDGSTGELFF. The CDR3 DNA is TGTGCCAGCAGCTTCGATGGTAGCACCGGGGAGCTGTTTTTT. V gene TRBV11-2 combines with J gene TRBJ2-2, with unresolved D. The CDR3 is made up of 14 amino acids. Trimming removed 3 bases at V and 4 bases at J, with 9 bases between. In germline, CDR1 is SGHAT, CDR2 FQNNGV.

The chain uses TRBV12-3 or TRBV12-4 and TRBJ1-5; D is undetermined. V was shortened by 3 bases and J by 0 bases, with 12 bases between the two germline ends. CDR3 length: 16 residues. The CDR3, as DNA: TGTGCCAGCAGTTTCTTGGGAGAATATAGCAATCAGCCCCAGCATTTT. Translation: CASSFLGEYSNQPQHF.

This clonotype has more than one count but fewer than ten. The chain is built from TRBV7-2 and TRBJ1-5; 9 bases align to TRBD1. The CDR3 length is 16 residues. CDR1 is SGHTA, CDR2 FQGNSA, per germline. V lost 5 bases and J lost 4; bases outside the gene matches: 9. The chain's CDR3 is CASSLTTGGGNQPQHF. CDR3 coding DNA: TGTGCCAGCAGCCTAACCACAGGGGGCGGGAATCAGCCCCAGCATTTT. The complete variable domain, with remaining parts taken from reference TRBV7-2 and TRBJ1-5, reads GAGVSQSPSNKVTEKGKDVELRCDPISGHTALYWYRQSLGQGLEFLIYFQGNSAPDKSGLPSDRFSAERTGGSVSTLTIQRTQQEDSAVYLCASSLTTGGGNQPQHFGDGTRLSIL.

V usage is TRBV6-1 and J usage is TRBJ1-1; 8 nucleotides agree with TRBD1. Per germline, CDR1 MNHNS and CDR2 SASEGT. This CDR3 region has 14 residues. Trimming cost V 5 bases and J 5 bases; bases outside gene matches: 7. The CDR3, as DNA: TGTGCCAGCAGTTCTAGGACAGGGAGGACTGAAGCTTTCTTT. Its protein is CASSSRTGRTEAFF.

This sequence joins TRBV29-1 and TRBJ1-1; D is perhaps TRBD1 (5 bases). There are 13 residues in the CDR3. Germline CDR1 reads SQVTM; CDR2 reads ANQGSEA. V was trimmed by 8 bases and J by 4 bases, leaving 17 bases between them. The CDR3 loop is CSTDEGFGTEAFF. The DNA of the CDR3 is TGCAGCACCGACGAGGGGTTCGGCACTGAAGCTTTCTTT.

This chain links TRBV29-1 with TRBJ2-7, with D unresolved. From germline, CDR1 is SQVTM and CDR2 ANQGSEA. The CDR3 runs 13 residues. Trimming pared 7 bases from V and 4 bases from J, leaving 17 bases between. CDR3 DNA sequence: TGCAGCGCCGCGACTTCCTTGGGGTACGAGCAGTACTTC. As protein: CSAATSLGYEQYF.

The gene calls are TRBV29-1 and TRBJ2-3; the D is unclear. Germline-derived CDR1 and CDR2 are SQVTM and ANQGSEA. The V end lost 2 bases, the J end lost 2 bases, and 11 bases lay between the germline ends. The CDR3 is 14 residues long. The DNA of the CDR3 is TGCAGCGTTGAAAGGGCCCTCTTCACAGATACGCAGTATTTT. As protein: CSVERALFTDTQYF.

This clonotype came up many times. The chain uses TRBV20-1 and TRBJ2-5; tentative D call: TRBD1 (5 bases). V was cut by 8 bases and J by 2 bases, with 15 bases left in between. The CDR3 totals 13 residues. Germline CDR1 and CDR2: DFQATT and SNEGSKA (reference sequence). The CDR3 bases are TGCAGTCCGAAGAAGGCAGGGCAAGAGACCCAGTACTTC. Translating gives CSPKKAGQETQYF.

J is TRBJ2-2 and V is TRBV30; TRBD1 is a possible D gene (7 bases). Germline V CDR1 and CDR2: GTSNPN, SVGIG (reference sequence). V lost 0 bases, J lost 1 base, and 12 bases lay in between. CDR3 size: 16 residues. The CDR3 sequence is CAWSVGGTVNTGELFF. DNA of the CDR3: TGTGCCTGGAGTGTGGGCGGGACAGTGAACACCGGGGAGCTGTTTTTT.

There are many counts of this clonotype. This chain links TRBV20-1 with TRBJ2-1; D not certain. CDR3 size: 14 residues. Per the germline V gene, CDR1 is DFQATT and CDR2 is SNEGSKA (reference sequence). The V end was cut by 6 bases, the J end by 4 bases, with 16 bases between. The CDR3 region is CSAKRGPNYNEQFF. The CDR3, as DNA: TGCAGTGCGAAAAGAGGACCAAATTACAATGAGCAGTTCTTC.

V usage is TRBV5-6 and J usage is TRBJ1-1; 11 bases fit TRBD1. The CDR3 has 16 amino acids. J gave up 4 bases and V 4 bases, and 9 bases lay outside the gene matches. The V gene's germline CDR1 is SGHDT and CDR2 YYEEEE. This CDR3 reads CASSTPGQGAFTEAFF. CDR3 coding DNA: TGTGCCAGCAGCACGCCCGGACAGGGGGCATTCACTGAAGCTTTCTTT. The entire variable domain, with the rest obtained from reference TRBV5-6 and TRBJ1-1, is as follows: DAGVTQSPTHLIKTRGQQVTLRCSPKSGHDTVSWYQQALGQGPQFIFQYYEEEERQRGNFPDRFSGHQFPNYSSELNVNALLLGDSALYLCASSTPGQGAFTEAFFGQGTRLTVV.

The V call is TRBV20-1, the J call TRBJ2-1; 7 bases are shared with TRBD2. V was clipped by 1 base and J by 2 bases; unmatched bases: 8. The CDR3 has 16 residues. The germline V gene has CDR1 DFQATT and CDR2 SNEGSKA (reference sequence). The CDR3 region has the DNA TGCAGTGCTAGAGGGGAGCGGGATACCCCCTACAATGAGCAGTTCTTC. It codes for CSARGERDTPYNEQFF.

The V and J genes are TRBV7-9 and TRBJ1-2, with 10 bases aligning to TRBD1. Trimming at V came to 8 bases and at J to 4 bases, leaving 1 base not matched to a gene. This CDR3 has 12 amino acids. The germline V gene encodes CDR1 SEHNR and CDR2 FQNEAQ (reference sequence). The CDR3 DNA is TGTGCCAGCGGGGACAGGGGCTATGGCTACACCTTC. It yields the protein CASGDRGYGYTF. The complete variable domain, with remaining parts taken from reference TRBV7-9 and TRBJ1-2, reads DTGVSQNPRHKITKRGQNVTFRCDPISEHNRLYWYRQTLGQGPEFLTYFQNEAQLEKSRLLSDRFSAERPKGSFSTLEIQRTEQGDSAMYLCASGDRGYGYTFGSGTRLTVV.

The chain recombines TRBV6-2 or TRBV6-3 with TRBJ1-5; D remains unclear. The CDR3 extends over 12 amino acids. The V end was cut by 6 bases, the J end by 4 bases, with 7 bases between. Germline-derived CDR1 and CDR2 are MNHEY and SVGEGT. CDR3 bases: TGTGCCAGCAGGGACCAAAATCAGCCCCAGCATTTT. Translation gives CASRDQNQPQHF.

About this clonotype: A read error is possible here, since a much larger clone lies one base away. The rearrangement links TRBV9 to TRBJ2-2, with 8 bases lining up with TRBD1. The germline gives CDR1 SGDLS, CDR2 YYNGEE. This CDR3 is built from 17 residues. The CDR3 DNA follows: TGTGCCAGCAGCCCCCTGCCTAGACAGGGGAACACCGGGGAGCAGTTTTTT. Protein sequence: CASSPLPRQGNTGEQFF.

Ten or more counts support this clonotype. The chain combines TRBV28 with TRBJ1-4; D uncertain. The CDR3 totals 15 residues. The germline CDR1 and CDR2 sequences are MDHEN and SYDVKM. V was clipped by 5 bases and J by 4 bases, with 14 bases between them. In DNA form, the CDR3 reads TGTGCCAGCAGTCCTCCCGGACGGCTTAATGAAAAACTGTTTTTT. Translation: CASSPPGRLNEKLFF.

This clonotype was counted between two and nine times. The J gene is TRBJ2-3, the V gene TRBV20-1; TRBD2 agrees at 11 bases. Per germline, CDR1 DFQATT and CDR2 SNEGSKA (reference sequence). V lost 3 bases, J lost 5 bases, and 4 bases stayed unmatched. CDR3 size: 14 residues. The CDR3 loop reads CSARTSGEVDTQYF. The CDR3 DNA reads as TGCAGTGCTAGGACTAGCGGGGAGGTAGATACGCAGTATTTT.

This clonotype was counted many times. This chain links TRBV7-9 with TRBJ2-2; D is undetermined. The CDR3 totals 14 residues. Germline CDR1 and CDR2: SEHNR and FQNEAQ (reference sequence). V was clipped by 5 bases and J by 1 base, with 8 bases between them. DNA for the CDR3: TGTGCCAGCAGCGCTAACCTGAACACCGGGGAGCTGTTTTTT. It translates to CASSANLNTGELFF.

This clonotype showed up just a few times. The CDR3: CASRSTDTQYF. The CDR3 DNA reads TGCGCCAGCAGGAGCACAGATACGCAGTATTTT. The chain employs TRBV5-1 and TRBJ2-3, with D uncertain. V was clipped by 5 bases and J by 0 bases, with 1 base between them. Germline assignment: CDR1 SGHRS and CDR2 YFSETQ. This CDR3 has 11 residues.

This clonotype has a count of ten or more. The rearrangement links TRBV7-8 to TRBJ2-7; TRBD1 matches at 10 bases. The CDR3 spans 13 residues. In germline, CDR1 is SGHVS, CDR2 FQNEAQ. Trimming removed 5 bases from V and 12 bases from J; junction bases left unmatched: 10. The CDR3 sequence is CASSQETGGAGYF. In DNA, the CDR3 is TGTGCCAGCAGCCAGGAGACAGGGGGCGCTGGGTACTTC.